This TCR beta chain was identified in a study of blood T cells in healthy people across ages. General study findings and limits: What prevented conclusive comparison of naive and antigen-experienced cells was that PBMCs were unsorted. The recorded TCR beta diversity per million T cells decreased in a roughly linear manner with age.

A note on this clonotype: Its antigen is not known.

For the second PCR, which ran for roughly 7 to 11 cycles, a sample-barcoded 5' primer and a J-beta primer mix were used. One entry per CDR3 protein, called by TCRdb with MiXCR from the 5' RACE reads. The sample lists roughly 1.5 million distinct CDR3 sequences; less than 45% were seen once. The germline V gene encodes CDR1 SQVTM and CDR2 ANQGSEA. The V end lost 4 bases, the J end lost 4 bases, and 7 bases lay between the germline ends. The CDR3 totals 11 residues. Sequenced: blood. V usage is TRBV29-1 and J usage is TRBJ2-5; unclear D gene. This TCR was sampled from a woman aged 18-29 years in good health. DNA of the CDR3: TGCAGCGTTGCACCCCGAGAGACCCAGTACTTC. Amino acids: CSVAPRETQYF.